These 2 T cell receptor beta chains were all obtained from the same sample, sequenced in a study of T cell repertoires in cytomegalovirus infection. MiXCR, run by TCRdb on the reads, gives a single entry per CDR3 protein. The data show about 190,000 distinct CDR3 sequences, with under 30% seen just once and around 29% held by the top ten. What was sequenced was PBMCs. Receptors originate from a human donor in good health (CMV status not recorded). Some clones in this sample may be carry-over from other donors' samples.

DNA for the CDR3: TGTGCCAGCAGCCGAGCCGGGAGTTTCACAGATACGCAGTATTTT. It codes for CASSRAGSFTDTQYF. This chain connects TRBV6-2 or TRBV6-3 to TRBJ2-3; tentatively, D is TRBD2 (6 bases). Trimming pared 6 bases from V and 2 bases from J, leaving 15 bases between. Germline loops: CDR1 MNHEY, CDR2 SVGEGT. This CDR3 has 15 amino acids.

With respect to this clonotype: The junction departs from the called germline gene at one end, perhaps through a read error. The gene calls are TRBV11-2 and TRBJ1-4, with D perhaps TRBD1 (5 bases). Germline loops: CDR1 SGHAT, CDR2 FQNNGV. The CDR3 spans 14 residues. The CDR3 reads CASSVEMGDEKLFF. Written as DNA, the CDR3 is TGTGCCAGCAGCGTAGAGATGGGGGATGAAAAACTGTTTTTT. Together with reference TRBV11-2 and TRBJ1-4, the CDR3 gives the full variable domain: EAGVAQSPRYKIIEKRQSVAFWCNPISGHATLYWYQQILGQGPKLLIQFQNNGVVDDSQLPKDRFSAERLKGVDSTLKIQPAKLEDSAVYLCASSVEMGDEKLFFGSGTQLSVL.